A single sample gave rise to the 25 T cell receptor beta chains below, sequenced in a study of glioma-infiltrating T cells after dendritic cell vaccination (dated by TCRdb to about 2016). The receptor library was made with the immunoSEQ multiplex PCR assay. This immuneACCESS table, as held by TCRdb, lists in-frame sequences with V and J called but not all clones. Of the missing ones, under half trace to an unresolved V gene in checked studies; the others have no known cause. The sample includes roughly 100,000 clones, with roughly 81% observed a single time. The ten largest clones add up to around 12% of the sample. The starting material was blood, obtained before dendritic cell vaccination. These receptor sequences come from a human donor with glioblastoma.

The rearrangement joins TRBV7-9 to TRBJ1-2; D remains unclear. CDR3 size: 12 residues. V was clipped by 1 base and J by 6 bases, with 6 bases between them. Germline CDR1 and CDR2: SEHNR and FQNEAQ (reference sequence). The CDR3 DNA is TGTGCCAGCAGCTTAGTTTCGGATGGCTACACCTTC. It encodes CASSLVSDGYTF.

This clone was detected once. The chain combines TRBV5-5 with TRBJ2-7, with TRBD2 as a possible D gene (5 bases). In germline, CDR1 is SGHKS, CDR2 YYEKEE (reference sequence). The V and J ends lost 2 bases and 0 bases respectively, with 12 bases between them. This CDR3 is built from 15 residues. The CDR3 region has the DNA TGTGCCAGCAGCTTTGGGGAGCAAGGCTCCTACGAGCAGTACTTC. This encodes CASSFGEQGSYEQYF.

The table lists this clone with a count of one. The CDR3, as DNA: TGCGCCAGCAGCTTCGGACGAGACAGGGCCTACGAGCAGTACTTC. This encodes CASSFGRDRAYEQYF. The J gene is TRBJ2-5, the V gene TRBV5-1, with 7 bases fitting TRBD1. The tail of the sequence fits TRBJ2-7 better, so the J call may be wrong. Germline CDR1 reads SGHRS; CDR2 reads YFSETQ. This CDR3 has 15 residues.

The chain couples TRBV5-1 to TRBJ1-1, with D maybe TRBD1 (6 bases). The CDR3 has 16 residues. V was trimmed by 0 bases and J by 0 bases, leaving 12 bases between them. Per germline, CDR1 SGHRS and CDR2 YFSETQ. Here the CDR3 DNA reads TGCGCCAGCAGCTTGGGTCACAGGGCGCTGAACACTGAAGCTTTCTTT. Translated: CASSLGHRALNTEAFF.

The chain combines TRBV19 with TRBJ2-4; TRBD1 might be the D (5 bases). CDR3 length: 18 amino acids. Trimming took off 2 bases at V and 0 bases at J, with 17 bases between the two ends. The V gene's germline CDR1 is LNHDA and CDR2 SQIVND (reference sequence). CDR3 in DNA: TGTGCCAGTAGTATATGGGCAGGGAAAATCGAAGCCAAAAACATTCAGTACTTC. The encoded protein is CASSIWAGKIEAKNIQYF.

V is TRBV5-1 and J is TRBJ1-3; D unresolved. CDR1 and CDR2 from the germline V gene are SGHRS and YFSETQ. Trimming took off 5 bases at V and 1 base at J, with 10 bases between the two ends. The length of the CDR3 is 14 residues. CDR3 nucleotides: TGCGCCAGCAGGGGAGGTATATCTGGAAACACCATATATTTT. This gives the protein CASRGGISGNTIYF.

The chain links TRBV6-1 to TRBJ2-7, with D possibly matching TRBD1 (7 bases). The CDR3 loop spans 14 amino acids. Germline loops: CDR1 MNHNS, CDR2 SASEGT. V shed 6 bases and J shed 2 bases, with 14 bases lying between them. CDR3 sequence: CASRRAGQTYEQYF. Here the CDR3 DNA reads TGTGCCAGCAGGCGTGCGGGACAGACCTACGAGCAGTACTTC.

The chain joins TRBV4-3 to TRBJ2-5; D is ambiguous. CDR3 size: 14 residues. CDR1 and CDR2 from the germline V gene are LGHNA and YSLEER. The V gene lost 0 bases and the J gene lost 2 bases, with 7 bases spanning the gap. CDR3 loop: CASSQDRIQETQYF. Here the CDR3 DNA reads TGCGCCAGCAGCCAAGATAGAATACAAGAGACCCAGTACTTC.

V and J are TRBV23-1 and TRBJ2-7; tentative D call: TRBD2 (5 bases). TRBV23-1 is identified as an open reading frame with a role that is uncertain. V gave up 3 bases and J gave up 0 bases, with 21 bases separating them. The CDR3 contains 18 residues. The CDR3 protein is CASSHDPRGSLFSYEQYF. CDR3 coding DNA: TGCGCCAGCAGTCACGACCCCCGAGGGAGTTTATTCTCCTACGAGCAGTACTTC.

The chain combines TRBV11-3 with TRBJ2-3; 8 bases are shared with TRBD2. The CDR3 is made up of 15 amino acids. V lost 3 bases, J lost 3 bases, and 5 bases stayed unmatched. Germline CDR1 reads SGHNT; CDR2 reads YENEEA. The CDR3 coding sequence is TGTGCCAGCAGCTTGGGGACTAGTACTACAGATACGCAGTATTTT. Translating it yields CASSLGTSTTDTQYF.

V gene TRBV27 combines with J gene TRBJ2-1; D is perhaps TRBD1 (5 bases). Trimming removed 3 bases at V and 4 bases at J, with 25 bases between. There are 19 residues in the CDR3. In germline, CDR1 is MNHEY, CDR2 SMNVEV (reference sequence). The CDR3 nucleotides read TGTGCCAGCAGTTTGCGTCCCAGGCTACAATGGGGCGAGTACAATGAGCAGTTCTTC. Its translation is CASSLRPRLQWGEYNEQFF.

The chain combines TRBV29-1 with TRBJ1-5; 11 nucleotides agree with TRBD1. The V gene end was trimmed by 3 bases and the J gene end by 5 bases; junction bases not matched to a gene: 24. Germline-derived CDR1 and CDR2 are SQVTM and ANQGSEA. CDR3 size: 21 residues. The CDR3 nucleotides read TGCAGCGTTGAGTGGGACAGGGGGAAAAAATTTGGGGAGCCTTCCGATCAGCCCCAGCATTTT. Amino acids: CSVEWDRGKKFGEPSDQPQHF.

The chain is built from TRBV9 and TRBJ1-3; 9 nucleotides align to TRBD1. V trimming: 3 bases; J trimming: 2 bases; junction bases outside the gene matches: 6. CDR1 is SGDLS and CDR2 is YYNGEE in the germline V gene. CDR3 length: 16 amino acids. The CDR3 sequence: CASSAQTGGAGNTIYF. The CDR3 DNA is TGTGCCAGCAGCGCGCAAACAGGGGGCGCTGGAAACACCATATATTTT. Using reference TRBV9 and TRBJ1-3 for the parts outside the CDR3, the full variable domain is DSGVTQTPKHLITATGQRVTLRCSPRSGDLSVYWYQQSLDQGLQFLIQYYNGEERAKGNILERFSAQQFPDLHSELNLSSLELGDSALYFCASSAQTGGAGNTIYFGEGSWLTVV.

The V gene is TRBV5-6, the J gene TRBJ1-3; 7 nucleotides match TRBD1. From germline, CDR1 is SGHDT and CDR2 YYEEEE. Trimming cost V 2 bases and J 3 bases; bases outside gene matches: 14. The CDR3 consists of 18 residues. CDR3 sequence (DNA): TGTGCCAGCAGCTTATTCCGGGAGGGGGCAAAATTTGGAAACACCATATATTTT. Its protein product is CASSLFREGAKFGNTIYF.

This clone was found once. V is TRBV2 and J is TRBJ1-1; 8 bases fit TRBD1. J gave up 4 bases and V 4 bases, and 8 bases lay outside the gene matches. CDR3 length: 15 amino acids. Germline CDR1 SNHLY, CDR2 FYNNEI. The DNA of the CDR3 is TGTGCCAGCAGTGGACAGGGGATTGCTGGCACTGAAGCTTTCTTT. It codes for CASSGQGIAGTEAFF.

The chain employs TRBV11-2 and TRBJ2-7; 8 bases agree with TRBD1. V shed 5 bases and J 3 bases; nucleotides not matched to a gene: 6. Germline CDR1 reads SGHAT; CDR2 reads FQNNGV. CDR3 length equals 14 residues. In DNA form, the CDR3 reads TGTGCCAGCAGCCTACCCGGACAGGGCTACGAGCAGTACTTC. It is translated as CASSLPGQGYEQYF.

The chain has TRBV4-3 and TRBJ1-5; D not certain. Germline V gene data show CDR1 as LGHNA and CDR2 as YSLEER. This CDR3 comprises 15 residues. With 4 bases removed from V and 0 bases from J, the gap between germline ends came to 10 bases. CDR3 loop: CASSPEVFSNQPQHF. The CDR3 nucleotides are TGCGCCAGCAGCCCGGAGGTTTTTAGCAATCAGCCCCAGCATTTT.

The chain employs TRBV7-2 and TRBJ1-6, with D perhaps matching TRBD1 (6 bases). The CDR3 spans 14 residues. Germline loops: CDR1 SGHTA, CDR2 FQGNSA. Trimming removed 3 bases at V and 10 bases at J, with 13 bases between. The CDR3 nucleotides are TGTGCCAGCAGCTTCGGACAGATAGACTCACCCCTCCACTTT. Protein product: CASSFGQIDSPLHF.

The chain recombines TRBV14 with TRBJ2-1; the match to TRBD2 covers 13 bases. This CDR3 is 15 amino acids long. The junction had 1 base not matched to a gene; V was cut back by 5 bases and J by 3 bases. Germline values: CDR1 SGHDN, CDR2 FVKESK. CDR3 DNA sequence: TGTGCCAGCAGCGGACTAGCGGGGGACTACAATGAGCAGTTCTTC. Amino acids: CASSGLAGDYNEQFF.

The chain joins TRBV11-3 to TRBJ1-1, with D possibly matching TRBD1 (5 bases). CDR1 is SGHNT and CDR2 is YENEEA in the germline V gene. This CDR3 has 16 amino acids. Between the trimmed V and J ends, which lost 3 bases and 1 base, there was a span of 15 bases. The CDR3 loop reads CASSFRQHRENTEAFF. CDR3 DNA sequence: TGTGCCAGCAGCTTCCGACAGCATAGGGAGAACACTGAAGCTTTCTTT.

In this sample, this clone turned up a few times. The genes are TRBV6-6 and TRBJ1-2; D is ambiguous. The CDR3 runs to 13 residues. Germline V CDR1 and CDR2: MNHNY, SVGAGI (reference sequence). The ends were cut back, 2 bases at V and 8 bases at J, with 12 bases in the middle. CDR3 nucleotide sequence: TGTGCCAGCAGTTACGCAGGTACTGTCGGCTACACCTTC. The encoded protein is CASSYAGTVGYTF.

The V call is TRBV5-6, the J call TRBJ2-7; 7 nucleotides line up with TRBD1. With V trimmed by 2 bases and J by 6 bases, 8 bases remained unmatched. Germline V lookup: CDR1 SGHDT, CDR2 YYEEEE. This CDR3 comprises 14 residues. CDR3 sequence (DNA): TGTGCCAGCAGCTTTCGACAGGGAGTATTCGAGCAGTACTTC. Translating it yields CASSFRQGVFEQYF.

V usage is TRBV7-3 and J usage is TRBJ1-1; tentative D call: TRBD1 (5 bases). Germline CDR1 and CDR2: SGHTA and FQGTGA. V lost 6 bases, J lost 2 bases, and 10 bases lay in between. This CDR3 spans 13 amino acids. DNA of the CDR3: TGTGCCAGCAGACCAGGGCCAAACACTGAAGCTTTCTTT. Translated: CASRPGPNTEAFF.

A single count supports this clone. The chain is built from TRBV15 and TRBJ2-7; possibly TRBD2 for D (5 bases). Per the germline V gene, CDR1 is LNHNV and CDR2 is YYDKDF (reference sequence). The V and J ends lost 3 bases and 0 bases respectively, with 9 bases between them. The CDR3 loop spans 14 amino acids. This CDR3 is CATSREVFSYEQYF. CDR3 nucleotide sequence: TGTGCCACCAGCAGGGAGGTATTCTCCTACGAGCAGTACTTC. The full variable domain, its missing parts supplied by reference TRBV15 and TRBJ2-7, is DAMVIQNPRYQVTQFGKPVTLSCSQTLNHNVMYWYQQKSSQAPKLLFHYYDKDFNNEADTPDNFQSRRPNTSFCFLDIRSPGLGDTAMYLCATSREVFSYEQYFGPGTRLTVT.

This chain links TRBV6-5 with TRBJ2-7, with D perhaps TRBD2 (5 bases). Trimming stripped 6 bases from V and 3 bases from J, with 12 bases between. CDR1 is MNHEY and CDR2 is SVGAGI in the germline V gene. The CDR3 extends over 13 amino acids. The CDR3 protein is CASRTPEGYEQYF. CDR3 nucleotides: TGTGCCAGCAGAACACCAGAGGGCTACGAGCAGTACTTC.